These 26 T cell receptor beta chains originate from one sample sequenced in a study of Graves' ophthalmopathy and Graves' hyperthyroidism. RNA transcripts provided the template for amplifying TCR beta CDR3 regions. HTBI primers primed a first-round RT-PCR, and a second-round multiplex PCR followed. TCRdb re-derived calls from the multiplex PCR reads in MiXCR, one entry per CDR3 protein. Of about 620,000 distinct CDR3 sequences listed, roughly 20% are singletons. The source material was peripheral blood. These receptor sequences come from a woman between 18 and 29 years old with stable Graves' hyperthyroidism. Some clones in this sample may be carry-over from other donors' samples.

This clonotype has only one observation. The V gene is TRBV19, the J gene TRBJ1-3; D not certain. Trimming removed 7 bases from V and 0 bases from J, with 10 bases in between. Per germline, CDR1 LNHDA and CDR2 SQIVND (reference sequence). The CDR3 totals 14 residues. This CDR3 is CASTLEHSGNTIYF. CDR3 nucleotide sequence: TGTGCCAGTACCCTTGAGCACTCTGGAAACACCATATATTTT. Full variable domain (outside the CDR3, taken from reference TRBV19 and TRBJ1-3): DGGITQSPKYLFRKEGQNVTLSCEQNLNHDAMYWYRQDPGQGLRLIYYSQIVNDFQKGDIAEGYSVSREKKESFPLTVTSAQKNPTAFYLCASTLEHSGNTIYFGEGSWLTVV.

The J gene is TRBJ2-1, the V gene TRBV5-1; 7 bases line up with TRBD1. CDR3 length: 14 amino acids. The V gene end was trimmed by 4 bases and the J gene end by 6 bases; junction bases not matched to a gene: 7. CDR1 is SGHRS, CDR2 YFSETQ, per germline. CDR3 protein: CASSPGQSSNEQFF. The CDR3 coding sequence is TGCGCCAGCAGCCCGGGACAGAGTTCCAATGAGCAGTTCTTC.

The rearrangement links TRBV6-5 to TRBJ2-5, with D unresolved. This CDR3 is 15 amino acids long. CDR1 MNHEY and CDR2 SVGAGI come from the germline V gene. V lost 0 bases, J lost 1 base, and 9 bases lay in between. The CDR3 DNA reads TGTGCCAGCAGTTACTCTGGCAGCCTCCAAGAGACCCAGTACTTC. Its translation is CASSYSGSLQETQYF.

Many counts were recorded for this clonotype. The rearrangement links TRBV15 to TRBJ2-5, with 8 bases identical to TRBD1. Germline values: CDR1 LNHNV, CDR2 YYDKDF (reference sequence). J gave up 4 bases and V 0 bases, and 1 base lay outside the gene matches. CDR3 size: 14 residues. CDR3 DNA sequence: TGTGCCACCAGCAGAGACAGGGGGCTAGAGACCCAGTACTTC. This encodes CATSRDRGLETQYF.

This clonotype was seen many times. This chain joins TRBV7-8 and TRBJ2-7, with a possible D match to TRBD1 (5 bases). Looked up from germline, CDR1 is SGHVS and CDR2 is FQNEAQ. There are 15 residues in the CDR3. V dropped 3 bases and J dropped 5 bases, with 17 bases sitting between them. CDR3 bases: TGTGCCAGCAGCTTCGTCACGGCAGGGCTCCACGAGCAGTACTTC. This translates into CASSFVTAGLHEQYF.

In its sample, this clonotype was seen many times. J is TRBJ2-7 and V is TRBV6-5; 8 nucleotides match TRBD2. From germline, CDR1 is MNHEY and CDR2 SVGAGI. V dropped 3 bases and J dropped 3; count of bases not matched to a gene: 7. The length of the CDR3 is 15 residues. The CDR3: CASSYHSGSFYEQYF. CDR3 coding DNA: TGTGCCAGCAGTTATCACAGCGGGAGCTTCTACGAGCAGTACTTC.

The CDR3 is CASRARSGNTIYF. CDR3 sequence (DNA): TGTGCCAGCAGGGCACGCTCTGGAAACACCATATATTTT. The chain recombines TRBV6-1 with TRBJ1-3; no firm D call. V lost 6 bases to trimming and J lost 0 bases, with 6 bases between them. This CDR3 comprises 13 residues. The germline CDR1 and CDR2 sequences are MNHNS and SASEGT.

Ten or more counts support this clonotype. The gene calls are TRBV6-5 and TRBJ1-5; the D is unclear. CDR3 length: 14 amino acids. V lost 2 bases to trimming and J lost 5 bases, with 10 bases between them. Germline-derived CDR1 and CDR2 are MNHEY and SVGAGI. The CDR3 sequence is CASSYAGSDQPQHF. CDR3 DNA: TGTGCCAGCAGTTACGCAGGATCCGATCAGCCCCAGCATTTT.

Many counts were recorded for this clonotype. The gene calls are TRBV30 and TRBJ2-5, with D perhaps given as TRBD1 or TRBD2 (5 bases each). Looked up from germline, CDR1 is GTSNPN and CDR2 is SVGIG (reference sequence). This CDR3 comprises 12 residues. Trimming took 1 base from V and 5 from J, leaving 8 bases between them. The DNA for the CDR3 is TGTGCCTGGAGTGGGGACCGCGAGACCCAGTACTTC. Translating gives CAWSGDRETQYF.

This clonotype was seen at least ten times. The rearrangement uses TRBV4-1 and TRBJ1-5; D remains ambiguous. Germline lookup yields CDR1 MGHRA and CDR2 YSYEKL. V lost 0 bases and J lost 3, with 9 bases in between. This CDR3 has 15 residues. The CDR3 loop reads CASSQDSQFNQPQHF. The CDR3 coding sequence is TGCGCCAGCAGCCAAGATAGTCAGTTCAATCAGCCCCAGCATTTT.

The gene calls are TRBV20-1 and TRBJ2-7; 7 bases fit TRBD1. Germline values: CDR1 DFQATT, CDR2 SNEGSKA (reference sequence). This CDR3 has 14 residues. With V trimmed by 7 bases and J by 0 bases, 9 bases remained unmatched. Written as DNA, the CDR3 is TGCAGTGGCCACTCGGGACAGAGCTCCTACGAGCAGTACGTC. Its protein product is CSGHSGQSSYEQYV.

This sequence joins TRBV15 and TRBJ2-5, with TRBD1 as a possible D gene (5 bases). CDR3 length equals 17 residues. Germline V gene data show CDR1 as LNHNV and CDR2 as YYDKDF (reference sequence). V lost 0 bases, J lost 1 base, and 15 bases lay in between. The CDR3 is CATSRDLVGAVQETQYF. Written as DNA, the CDR3 is TGTGCCACCAGCAGAGATCTAGTTGGGGCGGTCCAAGAGACCCAGTACTTC.

This clonotype was picked up many times. This chain connects TRBV29-1 to TRBJ1-1; no firm D call. Germline V gene lookup returns CDR1 SQVTM and CDR2 ANQGSEA. The CDR3 is 11 residues long. V lost 0 bases and J 3 bases, leaving 2 bases between the germline ends. The CDR3 DNA is TGCAGCGTTGAAGAGTACACTGAAGCTTTCTTT. It is translated as CSVEEYTEAFF. The full variable domain, rest sourced from reference TRBV29-1 and TRBJ1-1, is SAVISQKPSRDICQRGTSLTIQCQVDSQVTMMFWYRQQPGQSLTLIATANQGSEATYESGFVIDKFPISRPNLTFSTLTVSNMSPEDSSIYLCSVEEYTEAFFGQGTRLTVV.

This clonotype was observed at least ten times. The chain employs TRBV18 and TRBJ1-1; D is uncertain. The CDR3 covers 14 residues. V was cut by 8 bases and J by 1 base, with 14 bases left in between. From germline, CDR1 is KGHSH and CDR2 LQKENI. For the CDR3, the DNA is TGTGCCAGCAGTCAAGGTGCGGGGAACACTGAAGCTTTCTTT. Protein: CASSQGAGNTEAFF.

This clonotype was counted a few times. A much larger clone is a single base away; this may be a read error. This chain uses TRBV6-1 with TRBJ2-5; 8 nucleotides line up with TRBD2. CDR1 and CDR2 from the germline V gene are MNHNS and SASEGT. This CDR3 contains 11 residues. CDR3 nucleotide sequence: TGTGCCAGCGGGGAGCGGGAGATCCAGTACTTC. Residues: CASGEREIQYF.

This sequence joins TRBV2 and TRBJ2-2; the D is unclear. The CDR3 is 13 amino acids. From germline, CDR1 is SNHLY and CDR2 FYNNEI. Trimming removed 5 bases at V and 2 bases at J, with 6 bases between. The CDR3 DNA reads as TGTGCCAGCAGTCTTATTAACACCGGGGAGCTGTTTTTT. Amino acids: CASSLINTGELFF.

The chain uses TRBV12-3 or TRBV12-4 and TRBJ1-6; D gene unclear. The CDR3 length is 15 residues. V was cut by 5 bases and J by 7 bases, with 15 bases left in between. The DNA of the CDR3 is TGTGCCAGCAGTCTAACCGGGTCGCTGAATTCACCCCTCCACTTT. Translated: CASSLTGSLNSPLHF.

The chain combines TRBV19 with TRBJ1-2; TRBD1 is a possible D gene (6 bases). Germline CDR1 and CDR2: LNHDA and SQIVND (reference sequence). The V gene lost 2 bases and the J gene lost 1 base, with 11 bases spanning the gap. The CDR3 covers 15 residues. The CDR3 here is CASSIPGQLNYGYTF. CDR3 DNA: TGTGCCAGTAGTATACCGGGACAACTTAACTATGGCTACACCTTC.

In DNA, the CDR3 is TGCGCCAGCAGCCAAGAGAGGGGTGAAGCTTTCTTT. This encodes CASSQERGEAFF. The chain is built from TRBV4-1 and TRBJ1-1; a possible D gene is TRBD1 (5 bases). The CDR3 contains 12 residues. V dropped 0 bases and J dropped 7 bases, with 6 bases sitting between them. Germline values: CDR1 MGHRA, CDR2 YSYEKL.

This clonotype was seen ten or more times. CDR3 in amino acids: CASSEGAADGWNTEAFF. In DNA form, the CDR3 reads TGTGCCAGCAGTGAAGGAGCTGCGGACGGCTGGAACACTGAAGCTTTCTTT. The rearrangement uses TRBV25-1 and TRBJ1-1; no definite D call. V was trimmed by 2 bases and J by 1 base, leaving 17 bases between them. CDR1 is MGHDK, CDR2 SYGVNS, per germline. The CDR3 totals 17 residues.

The rearrangement links TRBV6-5 to TRBJ1-1; D gene unclear. The germline V gene encodes CDR1 MNHEY and CDR2 SVGAGI. The length of the CDR3 is 13 residues. V was shortened by 4 bases and J by 4 bases, with 10 bases between the two germline ends. DNA of the CDR3: TGTGCCAGCAGTTCAGGTTATTCCACTGAAGCTTTCTTT. It translates to CASSSGYSTEAFF.

V and J are TRBV2 and TRBJ2-7, with D unclear. The CDR3 loop spans 12 amino acids. Germline-derived CDR1 and CDR2 are SNHLY and FYNNEI. Trimming shortened V by 3 bases and J by 3 bases, and 6 bases separated the two germline ends. The CDR3 nucleotides are TGTGCCAGCAGTGAGCCCAGCTACGAGCAGTACTTC. It translates to CASSEPSYEQYF.

About this clonotype: A read error may explain this, as a much larger clone is one base away. The genes are TRBV15 and TRBJ2-5; the D gene is possibly TRBD2 (5 bases). The germline V gene encodes CDR1 LNHNV and CDR2 YYDKDF (reference sequence). CDR3 size: 14 residues. The chain's CDR3 is CATSRDRGQETQDF. CDR3 coding DNA: TGTGCCACCAGCAGAGATCGGGGTCAAGAGACCCAGGACTTC.

The V and J genes are TRBV4-1 and TRBJ1-2; no clear D. CDR1 MGHRA and CDR2 YSYEKL come from the germline V gene. This CDR3 is 16 amino acids long. The germline V and J ends were trimmed by 6 bases and 4 bases, with 21 bases remaining between them. The CDR3 DNA sequence: TGCGCCAGCAGTTGGGCCAGGATTGGGAGTAGCTATGGCTACACCTTC. Translating gives CASSWARIGSSYGYTF.

This clonotype was counted at least ten times. This rearrangement joins TRBV6-5 to TRBJ2-5; TRBD1 agrees at 9 bases. This CDR3 has 15 amino acids. Germline lookup yields CDR1 MNHEY and CDR2 SVGAGI. The V segment lost 4 bases and the J segment 5 bases; nucleotides outside the gene matches: 8. The CDR3 sequence is CASSSPGQGMETQYF. The CDR3 coding sequence is TGTGCCAGCAGTTCCCCAGGACAGGGGATGGAGACCCAGTACTTC.

V gene TRBV19 combines with J gene TRBJ1-5, with TRBD1 as a possible D gene (6 bases). The CDR3 consists of 14 residues. V was shortened by 3 bases and J by 2 bases, with 8 bases between the two germline ends. CDR1 and CDR2 from the germline V gene are LNHDA and SQIVND (reference sequence). The chain's CDR3 is CASSMRQGNQPQHF. CDR3 coding DNA: TGTGCCAGTAGTATGAGACAGGGCAATCAGCCCCAGCATTTT.